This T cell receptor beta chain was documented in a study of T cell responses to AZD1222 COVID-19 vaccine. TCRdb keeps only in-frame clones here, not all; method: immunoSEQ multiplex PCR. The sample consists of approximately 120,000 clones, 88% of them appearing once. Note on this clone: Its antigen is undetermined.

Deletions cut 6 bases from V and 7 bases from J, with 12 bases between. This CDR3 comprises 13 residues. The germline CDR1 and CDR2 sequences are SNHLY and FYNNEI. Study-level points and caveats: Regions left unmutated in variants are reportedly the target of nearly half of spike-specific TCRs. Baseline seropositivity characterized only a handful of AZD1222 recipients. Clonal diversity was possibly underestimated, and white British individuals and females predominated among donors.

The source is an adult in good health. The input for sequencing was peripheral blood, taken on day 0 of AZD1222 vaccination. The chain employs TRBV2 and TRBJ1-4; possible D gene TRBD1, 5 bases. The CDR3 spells CASRLSTVEKLFF. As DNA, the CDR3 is TGTGCCAGCAGGCTTTCGACAGTTGAAAAACTGTTTTTT.